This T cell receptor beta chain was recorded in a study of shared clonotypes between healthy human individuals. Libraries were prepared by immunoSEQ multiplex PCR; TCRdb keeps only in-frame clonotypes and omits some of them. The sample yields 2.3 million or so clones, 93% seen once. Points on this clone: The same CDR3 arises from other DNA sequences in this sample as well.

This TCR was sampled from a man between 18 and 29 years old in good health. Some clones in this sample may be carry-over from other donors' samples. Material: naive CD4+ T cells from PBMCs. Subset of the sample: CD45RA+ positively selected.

CDR3 sequence (DNA): TGTGCCAGCAGCCGATCGAACACTGAAGCTTTCTTT. Translation gives CASSRSNTEAFF. The V call is TRBV28, the J call TRBJ1-1; D gene ambiguous. V was clipped by 6 bases and J by 1 base, with 6 bases between them. The germline CDR1 and CDR2 sequences are MDHEN and SYDVKM. The CDR3 is 12 residues long. Complete variable domain (other parts from reference TRBV28 and TRBJ1-1): DVKVTQSSRYLVKRTGEKVFLECVQDMDHENMFWYRQDPGLGLRLIYFSYDVKMKEKGDIPEGYSVSREKKERFSLILESASTNQTSMYLCASSRSNTEAFFGQGTRLTVV.